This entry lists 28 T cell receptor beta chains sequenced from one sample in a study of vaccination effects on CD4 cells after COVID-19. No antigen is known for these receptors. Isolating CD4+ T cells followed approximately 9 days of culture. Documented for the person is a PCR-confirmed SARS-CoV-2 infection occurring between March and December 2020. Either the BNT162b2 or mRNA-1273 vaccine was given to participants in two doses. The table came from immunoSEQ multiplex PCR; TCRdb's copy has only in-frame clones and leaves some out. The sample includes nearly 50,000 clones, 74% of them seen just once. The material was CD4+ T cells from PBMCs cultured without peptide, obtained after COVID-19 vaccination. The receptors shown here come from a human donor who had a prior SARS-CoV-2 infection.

CDR3 amino acids: CASSFSSYVAGELFF. CDR3 DNA sequence: TGTGCCAGCAGCTTTTCTAGCTATGTCGCCGGGGAGCTGTTTTTT. The rearrangement uses TRBV7-2 and TRBJ2-2, with D possibly TRBD2 on 5 matching bases. Germline V gene data show CDR1 as SGHTA and CDR2 as FQGNSA. This CDR3 is 15 amino acids long. V lost 3 bases and J lost 6, with 14 bases in between.

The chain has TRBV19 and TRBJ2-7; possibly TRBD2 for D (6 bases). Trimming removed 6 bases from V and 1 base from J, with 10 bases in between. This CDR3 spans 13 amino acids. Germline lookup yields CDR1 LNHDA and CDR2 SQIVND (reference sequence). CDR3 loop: CASSPRGSYEQYF. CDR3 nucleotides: TGTGCCAGTAGCCCTCGGGGGTCCTACGAGCAGTACTTC.

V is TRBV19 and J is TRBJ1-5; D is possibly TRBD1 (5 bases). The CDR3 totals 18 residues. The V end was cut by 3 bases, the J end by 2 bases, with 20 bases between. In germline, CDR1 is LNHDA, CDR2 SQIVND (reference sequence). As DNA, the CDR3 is TGTGCCAGTAGTATTCCTAGGGTGCGGGGCAGGGGCAATCAGCCCCAGCATTTT. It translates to CASSIPRVRGRGNQPQHF.

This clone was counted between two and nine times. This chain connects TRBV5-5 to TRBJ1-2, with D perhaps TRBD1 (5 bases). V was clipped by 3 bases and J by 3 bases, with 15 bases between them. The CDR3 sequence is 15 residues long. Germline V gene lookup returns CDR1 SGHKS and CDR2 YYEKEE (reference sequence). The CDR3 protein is CASSSPRGSDYGYTF. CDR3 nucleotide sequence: TGTGCCAGCAGCTCCCCGCGGGGCTCGGACTATGGCTACACCTTC.

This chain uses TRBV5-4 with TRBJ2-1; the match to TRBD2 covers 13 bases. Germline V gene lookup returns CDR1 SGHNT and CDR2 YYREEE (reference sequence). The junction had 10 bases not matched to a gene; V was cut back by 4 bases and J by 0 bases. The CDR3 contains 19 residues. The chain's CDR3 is CASSRGGTSGIYSYNEQFF. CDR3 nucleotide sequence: TGTGCCAGCAGCCGAGGAGGGACTAGCGGGATCTACTCCTACAATGAGCAGTTCTTC.

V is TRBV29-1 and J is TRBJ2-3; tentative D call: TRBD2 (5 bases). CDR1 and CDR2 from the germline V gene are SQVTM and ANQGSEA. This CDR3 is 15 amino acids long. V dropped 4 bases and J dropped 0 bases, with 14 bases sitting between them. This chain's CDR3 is CSVVVAGPSTDTQYF. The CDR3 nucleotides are TGCAGCGTTGTGGTGGCGGGCCCTAGCACAGATACGCAGTATTTT.

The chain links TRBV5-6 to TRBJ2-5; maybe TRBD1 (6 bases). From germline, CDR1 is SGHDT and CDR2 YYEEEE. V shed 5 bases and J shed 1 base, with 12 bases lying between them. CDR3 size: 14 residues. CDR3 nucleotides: TGTGCCAGCAGAAACCTACAGGGCCAAGAGACCCAGTACTTC. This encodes CASRNLQGQETQYF.

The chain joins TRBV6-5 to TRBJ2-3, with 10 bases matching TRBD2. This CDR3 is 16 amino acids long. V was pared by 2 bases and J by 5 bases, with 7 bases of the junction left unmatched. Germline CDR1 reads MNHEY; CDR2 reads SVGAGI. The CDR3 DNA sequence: TGTGCCAGCAGTTACCGAGGGGTAGCGGGAGGAGATACGCAGTATTTT. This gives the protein CASSYRGVAGGDTQYF.

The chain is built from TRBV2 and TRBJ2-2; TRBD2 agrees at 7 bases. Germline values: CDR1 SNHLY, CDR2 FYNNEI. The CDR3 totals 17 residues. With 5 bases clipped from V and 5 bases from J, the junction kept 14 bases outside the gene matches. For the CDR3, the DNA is TGTGCCAGCAGTACCGCCGTGGGGCGGGAGTGGACCGGGGAGCTGTTTTTT. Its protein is CASSTAVGREWTGELFF.

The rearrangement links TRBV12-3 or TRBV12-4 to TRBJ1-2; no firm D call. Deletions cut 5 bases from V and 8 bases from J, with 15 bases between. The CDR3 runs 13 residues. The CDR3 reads CASSMLVGVGYTF. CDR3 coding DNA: TGTGCCAGCAGTATGCTCGTTGGGGTGGGCTACACCTTC.

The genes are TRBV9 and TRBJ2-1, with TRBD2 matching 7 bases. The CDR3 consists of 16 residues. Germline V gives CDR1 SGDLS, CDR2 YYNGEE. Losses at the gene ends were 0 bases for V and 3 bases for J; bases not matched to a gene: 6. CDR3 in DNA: TGTGCCAGCAGCGTAGACCCTAGCGGTTACTACAATGAGCAGTTCTTC. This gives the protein CASSVDPSGYYNEQFF. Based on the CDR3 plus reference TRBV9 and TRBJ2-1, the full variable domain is DSGVTQTPKHLITATGQRVTLRCSPRSGDLSVYWYQQSLDQGLQFLIQYYNGEERAKGNILERFSAQQFPDLHSELNLSSLELGDSALYFCASSVDPSGYYNEQFFGPGTRLTVL.

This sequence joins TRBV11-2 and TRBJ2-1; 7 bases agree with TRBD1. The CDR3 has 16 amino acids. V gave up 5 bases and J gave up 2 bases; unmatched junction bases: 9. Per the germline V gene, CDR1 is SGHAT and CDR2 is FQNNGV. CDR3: CASSQTNRGTYNEQFF. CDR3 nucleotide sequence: TGTGCCAGCAGCCAAACTAACAGGGGAACCTACAATGAGCAGTTCTTC.

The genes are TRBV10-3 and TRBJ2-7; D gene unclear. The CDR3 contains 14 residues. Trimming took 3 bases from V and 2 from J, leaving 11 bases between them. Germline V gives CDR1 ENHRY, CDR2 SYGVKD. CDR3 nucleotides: TGTGCCATCAGTGACCCGACTCTCACCTACGAGCAGTACTTC. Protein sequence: CAISDPTLTYEQYF.

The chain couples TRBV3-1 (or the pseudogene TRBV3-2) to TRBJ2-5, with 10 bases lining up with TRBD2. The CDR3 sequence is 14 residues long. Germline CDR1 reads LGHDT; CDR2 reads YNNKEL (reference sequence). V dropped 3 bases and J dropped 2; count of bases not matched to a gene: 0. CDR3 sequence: CASSHSGGQETQYF. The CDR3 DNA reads TGTGCCAGCAGCCATAGCGGGGGGCAAGAGACCCAGTACTTC.

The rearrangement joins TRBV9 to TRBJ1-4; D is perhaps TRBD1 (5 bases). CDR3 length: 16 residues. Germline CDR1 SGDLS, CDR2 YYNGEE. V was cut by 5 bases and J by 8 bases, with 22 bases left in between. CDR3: CASREGDGLSGEKLFF. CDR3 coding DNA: TGTGCCAGCAGGGAAGGGGACGGATTAAGCGGAGAAAAACTGTTTTTT.

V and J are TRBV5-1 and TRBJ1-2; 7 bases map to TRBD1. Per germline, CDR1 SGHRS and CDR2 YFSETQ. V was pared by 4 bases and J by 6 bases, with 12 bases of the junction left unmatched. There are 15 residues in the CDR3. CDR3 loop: CASSRTGLGGDGYTF. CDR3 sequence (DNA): TGCGCCAGCAGCAGGACAGGTTTAGGTGGGGATGGCTACACCTTC.

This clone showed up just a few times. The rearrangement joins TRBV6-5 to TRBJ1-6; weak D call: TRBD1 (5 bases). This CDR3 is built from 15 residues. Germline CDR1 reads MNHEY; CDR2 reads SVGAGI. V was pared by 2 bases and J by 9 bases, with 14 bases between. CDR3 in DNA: TGTGCCAGCAGTTACGTAGGGATTGGGGGTTCACCCCTCCACTTT. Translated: CASSYVGIGGSPLHF.

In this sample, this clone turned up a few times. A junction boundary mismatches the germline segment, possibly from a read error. Here the CDR3 DNA reads TGTGCCAGCAGCTTGGGGGGGTCGGAGGTCTTC. Translating it yields CASSLGGSEVF. The gene calls are TRBV7-9 and TRBJ2-1; 7 bases line up with TRBD2. The germline CDR1 and CDR2 sequences are SEHNR and FQNEAQ (reference sequence). The CDR3 extends over 11 amino acids.

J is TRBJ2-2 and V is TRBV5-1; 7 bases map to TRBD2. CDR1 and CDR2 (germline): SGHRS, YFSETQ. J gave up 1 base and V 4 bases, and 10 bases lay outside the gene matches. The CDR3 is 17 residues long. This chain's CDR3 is CASSETGTTKNTGELFF. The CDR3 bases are TGCGCCAGCAGCGAAACCGGGACTACAAAGAACACCGGGGAGCTGTTTTTT.

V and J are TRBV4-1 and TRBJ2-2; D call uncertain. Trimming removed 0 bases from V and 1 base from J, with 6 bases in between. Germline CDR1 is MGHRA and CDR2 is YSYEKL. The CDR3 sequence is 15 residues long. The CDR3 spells CASSQEVGNTGELFF. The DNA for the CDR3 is TGCGCCAGCAGCCAAGAGGTGGGGAACACCGGGGAGCTGTTTTTT.

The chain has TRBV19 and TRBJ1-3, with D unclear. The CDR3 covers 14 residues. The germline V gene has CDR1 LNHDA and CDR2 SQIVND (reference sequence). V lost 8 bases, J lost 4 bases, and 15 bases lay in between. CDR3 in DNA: TGTGCCAGTTCCCTCCTTTATTCCGGAAACACCATATATTTT. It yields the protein CASSLLYSGNTIYF.

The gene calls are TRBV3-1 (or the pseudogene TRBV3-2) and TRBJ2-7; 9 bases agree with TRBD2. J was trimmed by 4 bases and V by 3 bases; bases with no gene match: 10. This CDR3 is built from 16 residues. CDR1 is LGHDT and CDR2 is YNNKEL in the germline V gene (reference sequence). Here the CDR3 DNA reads TGTGCCAGCAGCCATGGCCTTAGCGGGGGAATTTACGAGCAGTACTTC. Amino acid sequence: CASSHGLSGGIYEQYF.

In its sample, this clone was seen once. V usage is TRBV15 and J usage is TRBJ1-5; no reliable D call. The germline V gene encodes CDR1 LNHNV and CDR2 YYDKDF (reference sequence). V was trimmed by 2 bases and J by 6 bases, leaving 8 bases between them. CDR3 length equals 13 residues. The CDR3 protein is CATSRLGSQPQHF. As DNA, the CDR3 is TGTGCCACCAGCAGACTTGGTAGTCAGCCCCAGCATTTT.

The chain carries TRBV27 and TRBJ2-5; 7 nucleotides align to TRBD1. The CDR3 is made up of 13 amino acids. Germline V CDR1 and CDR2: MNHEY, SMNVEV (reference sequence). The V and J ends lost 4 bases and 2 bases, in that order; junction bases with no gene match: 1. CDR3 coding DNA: TGTGCCAGCAGTTCACAGGGGCAAGAGACCCAGTACTTC. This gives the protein CASSSQGQETQYF.

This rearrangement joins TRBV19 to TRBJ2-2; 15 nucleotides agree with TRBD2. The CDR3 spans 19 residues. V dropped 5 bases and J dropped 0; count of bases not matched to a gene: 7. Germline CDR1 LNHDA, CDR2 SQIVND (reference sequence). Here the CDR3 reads CASSSLGTSGRTNTGELFF. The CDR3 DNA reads TGTGCCAGTAGTTCCCTTGGGACTAGCGGGAGGACGAACACCGGGGAGCTGTTTTTT.

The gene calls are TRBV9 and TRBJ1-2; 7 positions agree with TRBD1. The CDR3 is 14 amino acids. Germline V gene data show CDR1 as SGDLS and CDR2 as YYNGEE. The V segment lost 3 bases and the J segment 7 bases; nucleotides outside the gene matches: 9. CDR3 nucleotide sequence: TGTGCCAGCAGCGCAGAGACAGGGAGGGGTGGCTACACCTTC. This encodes CASSAETGRGGYTF.

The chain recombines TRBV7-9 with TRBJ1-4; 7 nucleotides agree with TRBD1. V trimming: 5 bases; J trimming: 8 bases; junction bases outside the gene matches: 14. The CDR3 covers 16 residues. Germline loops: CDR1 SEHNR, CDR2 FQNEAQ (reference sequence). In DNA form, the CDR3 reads TGTGCCAGCAGCCCCACATGGGACAGCGGCAGCGAAAAACTGTTTTTT. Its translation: CASSPTWDSGSEKLFF. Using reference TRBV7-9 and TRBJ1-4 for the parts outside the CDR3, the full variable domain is DTGVSQNPRHKITKRGQNVTFRCDPISEHNRLYWYRQTLGQGPEFLTYFQNEAQLEKSRLLSDRFSAERPKGSFSTLEIQRTEQGDSAMYLCASSPTWDSGSEKLFFGSGTQLSVL.

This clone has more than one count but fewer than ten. The CDR3 DNA is TGTGCCAGCAGTGAAGCGTGGACAGTCCTCTCACCCCTCCACTTT. It yields the protein CASSEAWTVLSPLHF. V is TRBV2 and J is TRBJ1-6; D possibly corresponds to TRBD1 (6 bases). V dropped 0 bases and J dropped 10 bases, with 13 bases sitting between them. CDR1 is SNHLY and CDR2 is FYNNEI in the germline V gene. There are 15 residues in the CDR3.